A single sample is the source of the 10 T cell receptor beta chains below, sequenced in a study of cytomegalovirus exposure and HLA in healthy donors. PCR primers comprised 60 Vbeta and 13 Jbeta primers. Data came from immunoSEQ multiplex PCR; TCRdb stores just in-frame clones and leaves some out. This sample has approximately 130,000 clones, with 50% to 75% found just once. Sequenced material: PBMCs. The origin of the receptors is a middle-aged woman in good health and CMV-seronegative.

The chain carries TRBV10-2 and TRBJ1-3, with D hard to call. The CDR3 is 14 residues long. Germline lookup yields CDR1 WSHSY and CDR2 SAAADI. V gave up 9 bases and J gave up 2 bases, with 14 bases separating them. CDR3 residues: CASRRLAAGNTIYF. The CDR3 DNA reads TGCGCCAGTCGCCGGTTAGCGGCTGGAAACACCATATATTTT.

This clone occurred a few times. V gene TRBV5-1 combines with J gene TRBJ2-1; TRBD1 matches at 10 bases. CDR3 length: 14 residues. Losses at the gene ends were 6 bases for V and 7 bases for J; bases not matched to a gene: 7. The germline gives CDR1 SGHRS, CDR2 YFSETQ. This CDR3 reads CASNPGQGWNEQFF. In DNA, the CDR3 is TGCGCCAGCAATCCGGGACAGGGGTGGAATGAGCAGTTCTTC.

The V and J genes are TRBV19 and TRBJ2-7; 13 bases map to TRBD2. CDR1 and CDR2 from the germline V gene are LNHDA and SQIVND (reference sequence). V was clipped by 2 bases and J by 0 bases; unmatched bases: 4. CDR3 length equals 17 residues. In DNA, the CDR3 is TGTGCCAGTAGTATATCGACTAGCGGGGGGAGCTCCTACGAGCAGTACTTC. Protein product: CASSISTSGGSSYEQYF.

The chain uses TRBV5-6 and TRBJ2-3; 9 positions match TRBD1. Germline CDR1 SGHDT, CDR2 YYEEEE. The V gene end was trimmed by 3 bases and the J gene end by 3 bases; junction bases not matched to a gene: 5. The CDR3 extends over 15 amino acids. CDR3 protein: CASSSTGTGTDTQYF. The CDR3 DNA reads as TGTGCCAGCAGCTCGACCGGGACAGGGACAGATACGCAGTATTTT.

CDR3 amino acids: CASSLTGMSNQPQHF. The CDR3 nucleotides read TGCGCCAGCAGCTTGACAGGGATGAGCAATCAGCCCCAGCATTTT. V is TRBV5-1 and J is TRBJ1-5; tentative D call: TRBD1 (6 bases). The CDR3 spans 15 residues. The germline gives CDR1 SGHRS, CDR2 YFSETQ. V was shortened by 1 base and J by 1 base, with 9 bases between the two germline ends.

The chain carries TRBV10-3 and TRBJ2-3; tentative D call: TRBD1 (7 bases). The CDR3 totals 13 residues. V was trimmed by 6 bases and J by 8 bases, leaving 15 bases between them. Germline V gene sequence: CDR1 ENHRY, CDR2 SYGVKD. The DNA for the CDR3 is TGTGCCATCAGCTTGCAGGGGGGAGGTACGCAGTATTTT. Encoded protein: CAISLQGGGTQYF.

The chain joins TRBV29-1 to TRBJ1-1, with TRBD1 identical over 7 bases. CDR1 and CDR2 (germline): SQVTM, ANQGSEA. The V segment lost 4 bases and the J segment 0 bases; nucleotides outside the gene matches: 5. The CDR3 consists of 14 residues. CDR3 nucleotides: TGCAGCGTTGCGCACAGGGGCCTGAACACTGAAGCTTTCTTT. This encodes CSVAHRGLNTEAFF.

The chain combines TRBV28 with TRBJ2-1; no reliable D call. The germline gives CDR1 MDHEN, CDR2 SYDVKM. There are 11 residues in the CDR3. Trimming left V 8 bases short and J 9 bases short, with 11 bases between. CDR3 in DNA: TGTGCCAGCTCGGTTTTTCCTGAGCAGTTCTTC. Translated, it gives CASSVFPEQFF.

V and J are TRBV4-2 and TRBJ2-5, with 13 bases matching TRBD2. This CDR3 comprises 18 residues. The V segment lost 0 bases and the J segment 5 bases; nucleotides outside the gene matches: 9. Germline-derived CDR1 and CDR2 are LGHNA and YNFKEQ. The CDR3 DNA follows: TGTGCCAGCAGCCAAGATAGCGGACTAGCGGGGGCCGAGGAGACCCAGTACTTC. Amino acid sequence: CASSQDSGLAGAEETQYF.

The chain uses TRBV7-9 and TRBJ1-4; D remains unclear. The length of the CDR3 is 15 residues. Germline assignment: CDR1 SEHNR and CDR2 FQNEAQ (reference sequence). V was clipped by 5 bases and J by 0 bases, with 10 bases between them. CDR3 residues: CASSPQLATNEKLFF. The CDR3 region has the DNA TGTGCCAGCAGCCCCCAGCTAGCAACTAATGAAAAACTGTTTTTT. Drawing the rest from reference TRBV7-9 and TRBJ1-4, the complete variable domain is DTGVSQNPRHKITKRGQNVTFRCDPISEHNRLYWYRQTLGQGPEFLTYFQNEAQLEKSRLLSDRFSAERPKGSFSTLEIQRTEQGDSAMYLCASSPQLATNEKLFFGSGTQLSVL.